The rows below give T cell receptor beta chains drawn from one sample of a study of regulatory T cells in long-lasting Graves disease. In TCRdb, the multiplex PCR reads were re-called with MiXCR into one record per CDR3 protein. The profile shows 390,000 or so distinct CDR3 sequences, 10% to 15% of them singletons. The same data also went into a second study, on T cells in Graves' hyperthyroidism and ophthalmopathy.

The sample was peripheral blood mononuclear cells (PBMCs), taken at new diagnosis, from a patient treated with antithyroid drugs. These receptors were obtained from a woman between 18 and 30 years old with Graves disease. CDR3s include the opening cysteine and the closing phenylalanine or tryptophan. The D gene is left open where the match is weak. A row's size may be missing; if present it is once, few, many or a size class.

V: TRBV6-2/TRBV6-3
D: NA
size: NA
length: 13
J: TRBJ1-2
CDR3: CASTRGAGGGYTF
DNA: TGTGCCAGCACCCGAGGGGCGGGGGGCGGCTACACCTTC

V: TRBV2
D: TRBD1
size: NA
length: 15
J: TRBJ2-1
CDR3: CASSRTGTGFNEQFF
DNA: TGTGCCAGCAGTAGAACCGGGACAGGGTTCAATGAGCAGTTCTTC

V: TRBV7-9
D: NA
size: few
length: 14
J: TRBJ2-2
CDR3: CASSSFTGTGELFF
DNA: TGTGCCAGCAGCTCATTCACAGGGACCGGGGAGCTGTTTTTT

V: TRBV28
D: TRBD2
size: NA
length: 15
J: TRBJ2-1
CDR3: CASSMLADPYNEQFF
DNA: TGTGCCAGCAGTATGCTAGCGGATCCCTACAATGAGCAGTTCTTC

V: TRBV20-1
D: NA
size: many
length: 13
J: TRBJ1-5
CDR3: CSARDSEYQPQHF
DNA: TGCAGTGCTAGAGACAGCGAGTATCAGCCCCAGCATTTT

V: TRBV20-1
D: NA
size: many
length: 12
J: TRBJ1-2
CDR3: CSAFRVVDGYTF
DNA: TGCAGTGCTTTCAGGGTAGTCGATGGCTACACCTTC

V: TRBV4-3
D: TRBD1
size: many
length: 20
J: TRBJ1-1
CDR3: CASSQGVMARTGPSGTEAFF
DNA: TGCGCCAGCAGCCAAGGGGTAATGGCTAGGACAGGGCCTTCGGGCACTGAAGCTTTCTTT

V: TRBV12-3/TRBV12-4
D: NA
size: many
length: 12
J: TRBJ2-1
CDR3: CASRRAANEQFF
DNA: TGTGCCAGCAGACGCGCGGCAAATGAGCAGTTCTTC

V: TRBV6-1
D: NA
size: many
length: 15
J: TRBJ2-6
CDR3: CASSQGSSGANVLTF
DNA: TGTGCCAGCAGCCAAGGGTCTTCTGGGGCCAACGTCCTGACTTTC

V: TRBV7-2
D: TRBD2
size: many
length: 23
J: TRBJ2-1
CDR3: CASSLVLSVGLAGELGLDNEQFF
DNA: TGTGCCAGCAGCTTAGTTCTCTCTGTGGGGCTAGCGGGAGAGCTTGGGTTGGACAATGAGCAGTTCTTC

V: TRBV7-3
D: NA
size: many
length: 15
J: TRBJ1-1
CDR3: CASSLGAGAAAETFF
DNA: TGTGCCAGCAGCTTAGGGGCGGGGGCTGCGGCTGAAACTTTCTTT

V: TRBV20-1
D: NA
size: NA
length: 17
J: TRBJ1-2
CDR3: CSARDLGGASYLYGYTF
DNA: TGCAGTGCTAGAGATCTTGGGGGCGCAAGTTATCTGTATGGCTACACCTTC

V: TRBV6-1
D: TRBD2
size: many
length: 12
J: TRBJ2-1
CDR3: CASSGLLAEQFF
DNA: TGTGCCAGCAGTGGGTTACTAGCGGAGCAGTTCTTC

V: TRBV27
D: NA
size: few
length: 19
J: TRBJ2-6
CDR3: CASSPFGGFGYSGANVLTF
DNA: TGTGCCAGCAGTCCCTTTGGAGGATTTGGGTACTCTGGGGCCAACGTCCTGACTTTC

V: TRBV6-1
D: TRBD1
size: many
length: 15
J: TRBJ1-1
CDR3: CASSDAGTGSSGAFF
DNA: TGTGCCAGCAGTGACGCCGGGACAGGGTCATCTGGAGCTTTCTTT

V: TRBV7-3
D: TRBD1
size: many
length: 15
J: TRBJ1-2
CDR3: CASSRTGGDPVGDTF
DNA: TGTGCCAGCAGCAGAACAGGGGGCGATCCCGTCGGTGACACCTTC

V: TRBV11-2
D: TRBD2
size: many
length: 18
J: TRBJ2-3
CDR3: CASRPVASGSVGADTQYF
DNA: TGTGCCAGCAGACCGGTGGCTAGCGGGAGTGTGGGCGCAGATACGCAGTATTTT

V: TRBV30
D: TRBD1
size: NA
length: 14
J: TRBJ2-5
CDR3: CAWSGFRGGQTQYF
DNA: TGTGCCTGGAGTGGGTTCAGAGGGGGCCAGACCCAGTACTTC

V: TRBV6-1
D: NA
size: NA
length: 11
J: TRBJ2-1
CDR3: CASRDYVEQFF
DNA: TGTGCCAGCAGAGACTACGTGGAGCAGTTCTTC

V: TRBV20-1
D: TRBD2
size: few
length: 15
J: TRBJ2-1
CDR3: CSARGRGRGDNEQFF
DNA: TGCAGTGCTAGGGGGCGGGGGAGGGGTGACAATGAGCAGTTCTTC

V: TRBV18
D: NA
size: many
length: 16
J: TRBJ1-1
CDR3: CASSPSPGPMNTEAFF
DNA: TGTGCCAGCTCACCAAGTCCTGGACCAATGAACACTGAAGCTTTCTTT

V: TRBV27
D: NA
size: NA
length: 15
J: TRBJ2-2
CDR3: CASRELTAITGELFF
DNA: TGTGCCAGCAGAGAATTGACAGCTATCACCGGGGAGCTGTTTTTT

V: TRBV28
D: NA
size: many
length: 11
J: TRBJ2-2
CDR3: CASLRLGELFF
DNA: TGTGCCAGCTTGCGCCTCGGGGAGCTGTTTTTT

V: TRBV27
D: NA
size: many
length: 14
J: TRBJ1-1
CDR3: CASSLFGPRTEAFF
DNA: TGTGCCAGCAGTTTATTCGGCCCCCGCACTGAAGCTTTCTTT

V: TRBV12-5
D: NA
size: many
length: 13
J: TRBJ2-1
CDR3: CASADPTGNEQFF
DNA: TGTGCTAGTGCAGACCCGACAGGCAATGAGCAGTTCTTC